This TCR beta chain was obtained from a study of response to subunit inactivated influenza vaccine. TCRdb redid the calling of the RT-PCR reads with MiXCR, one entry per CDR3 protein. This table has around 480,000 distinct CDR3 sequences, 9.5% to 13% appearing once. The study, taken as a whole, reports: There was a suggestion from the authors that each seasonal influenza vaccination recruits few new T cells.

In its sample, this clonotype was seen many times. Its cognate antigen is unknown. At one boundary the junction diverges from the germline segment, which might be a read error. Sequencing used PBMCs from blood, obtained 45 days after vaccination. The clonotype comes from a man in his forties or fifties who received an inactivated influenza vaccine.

CDR3 residues: CASSLEVGELFF. In DNA form, the CDR3 reads TGCGCCAGCAGCTTGGAGGTCGGGGAGCTGTTTTTT. V usage is TRBV7-2 and J usage is TRBJ2-2; TRBD2 might be the D (5 bases). The CDR3 extends over 12 amino acids. The germline V gene has CDR1 SGHTA and CDR2 FQGNSA.